This T cell receptor beta chain was identified in a study of blood T cell repertoires in COVID-19. The table came from immunoSEQ multiplex PCR; TCRdb's copy has only in-frame clones and leaves some out. Here the sample spans around 430,000 clones, approximately 87% being singletons. The CDR3 is made up of 18 amino acids. V was pared by 2 bases and J by 2 bases, with 7 bases of the junction left unmatched. Per germline, CDR1 MNHEY and CDR2 SMNVEV (reference sequence). Resolution of symptoms, clearance, or two negative PCRs was present in recovered Cohort 3 donors. Sequencing input: PBMCs or T cells enriched from blood (not recorded which). V is TRBV27 and J is TRBJ2-6, with 9 bases lining up with TRBD1. The origin of this receptor is a woman aged 45-59 years who had recovered from COVID-19. CDR3 sequence reads: CASSLAGTGLAGANVLTF. The DNA for the CDR3 is TGTGCCAGCAGTTTAGCCGGGACAGGGCTAGCTGGGGCCAACGTCCTGACTTTC.